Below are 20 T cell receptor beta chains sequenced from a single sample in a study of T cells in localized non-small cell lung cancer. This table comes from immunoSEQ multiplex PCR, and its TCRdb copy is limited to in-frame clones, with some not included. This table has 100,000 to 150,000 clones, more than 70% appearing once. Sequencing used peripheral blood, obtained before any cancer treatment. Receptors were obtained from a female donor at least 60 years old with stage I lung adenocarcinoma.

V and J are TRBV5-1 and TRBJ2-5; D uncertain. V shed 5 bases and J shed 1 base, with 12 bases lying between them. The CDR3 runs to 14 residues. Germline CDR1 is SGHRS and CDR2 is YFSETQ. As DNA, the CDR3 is TGCGCCAGCAGACCGAACATGCCCCAAGAGACCCAGTACTTC. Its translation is CASRPNMPQETQYF.

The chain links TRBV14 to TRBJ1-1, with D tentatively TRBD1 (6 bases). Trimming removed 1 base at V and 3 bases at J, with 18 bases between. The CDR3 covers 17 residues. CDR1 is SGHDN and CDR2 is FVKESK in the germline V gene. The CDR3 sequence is CASSQGPRVWTDTEAFF. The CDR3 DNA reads TGTGCCAGCAGCCAAGGCCCGCGGGTTTGGACAGACACTGAAGCTTTCTTT.

The CDR3 nucleotides read TGCGCCAGCAGCGTTAAAGGGTTCAACAATGAGCAGTTCTTC. This gives the protein CASSVKGFNNEQFF. The V gene is TRBV5-1, the J gene TRBJ2-1; D is undetermined. Germline values: CDR1 SGHRS, CDR2 YFSETQ. Trimming stripped 4 bases from V and 5 bases from J, with 13 bases between. The CDR3 has 14 amino acids.

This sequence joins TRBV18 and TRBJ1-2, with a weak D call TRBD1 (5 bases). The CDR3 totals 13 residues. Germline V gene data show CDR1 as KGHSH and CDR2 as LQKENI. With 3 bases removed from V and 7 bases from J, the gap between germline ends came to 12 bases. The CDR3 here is CASSPSRQSGYTF. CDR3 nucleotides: TGTGCCAGCTCACCTAGTAGACAGTCTGGCTACACCTTC. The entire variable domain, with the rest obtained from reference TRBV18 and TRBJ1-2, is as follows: NAGVMQNPRHLVRRRGQEARLRCSPMKGHSHVYWYRQLPEEGLKFMVYLQKENIIDESGMPKERFSAEFPKEGPSILRIQQVVRGDSAAYFCASSPSRQSGYTFGSGTRLTVV.

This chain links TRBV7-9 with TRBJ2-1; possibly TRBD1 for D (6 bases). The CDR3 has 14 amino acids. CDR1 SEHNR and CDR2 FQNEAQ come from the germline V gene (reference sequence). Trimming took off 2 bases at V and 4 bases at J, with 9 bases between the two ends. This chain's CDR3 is CASSLTTGYNEQFF. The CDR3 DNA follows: TGTGCCAGCAGCTTAACTACAGGGTACAATGAGCAGTTCTTC.

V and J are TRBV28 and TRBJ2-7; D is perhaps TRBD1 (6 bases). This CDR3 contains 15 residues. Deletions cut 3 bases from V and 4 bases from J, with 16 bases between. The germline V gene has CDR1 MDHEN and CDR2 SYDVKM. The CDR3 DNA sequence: TGTGCCAGCAGTTTTTTGGGACAAACTTCTTACGAGCAGTACTTC. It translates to CASSFLGQTSYEQYF.

CDR3 protein: CASSPSALATPSGANVLTF. The CDR3 DNA sequence: TGTGCCAGTAGTCCTAGCGCCCTAGCGACACCCTCTGGGGCCAACGTCCTGACTTTC. The chain joins TRBV19 to TRBJ2-6, with D perhaps matching TRBD2 (6 bases). V lost 5 bases and J lost 0, with 20 bases in between. The CDR3 loop spans 19 amino acids. Germline assignment: CDR1 LNHDA and CDR2 SQIVND (reference sequence).

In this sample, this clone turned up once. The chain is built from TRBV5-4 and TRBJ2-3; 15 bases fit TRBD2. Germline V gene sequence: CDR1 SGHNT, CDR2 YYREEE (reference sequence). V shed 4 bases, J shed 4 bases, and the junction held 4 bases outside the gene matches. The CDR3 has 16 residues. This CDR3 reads CASSRTSGRAADTQYF. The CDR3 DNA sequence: TGTGCCAGCAGCCGGACTAGCGGGAGGGCCGCAGATACGCAGTATTTT.

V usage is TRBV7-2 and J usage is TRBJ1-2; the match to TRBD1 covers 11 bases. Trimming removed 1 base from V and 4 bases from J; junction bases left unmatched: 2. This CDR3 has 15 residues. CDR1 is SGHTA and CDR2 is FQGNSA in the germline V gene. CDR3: CASSLGTGGPYGYTF. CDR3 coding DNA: TGTGCCAGCAGCTTAGGGACAGGGGGCCCCTATGGCTACACCTTC.

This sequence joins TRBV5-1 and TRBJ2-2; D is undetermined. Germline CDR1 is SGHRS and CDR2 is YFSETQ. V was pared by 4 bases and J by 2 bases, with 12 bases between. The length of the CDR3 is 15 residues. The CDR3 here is CASSPGSRNTGELFF. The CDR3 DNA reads TGCGCCAGCAGCCCTGGCAGTCGTAACACCGGGGAGCTGTTTTTT.

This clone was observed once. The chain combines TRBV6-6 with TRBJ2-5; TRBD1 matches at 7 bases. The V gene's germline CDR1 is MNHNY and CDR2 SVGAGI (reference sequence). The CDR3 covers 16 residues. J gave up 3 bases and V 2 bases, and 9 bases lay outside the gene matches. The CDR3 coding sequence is TGTGCCAGCAGTTACAGAGAGACAGGGACAAAAGAGACCCAGTACTTC. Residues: CASSYRETGTKETQYF.

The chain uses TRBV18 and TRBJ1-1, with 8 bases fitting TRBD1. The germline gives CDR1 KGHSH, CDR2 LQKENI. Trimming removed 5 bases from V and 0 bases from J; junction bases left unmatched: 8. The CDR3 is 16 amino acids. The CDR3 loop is CASSTRQGWMNTEAFF. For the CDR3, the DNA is TGTGCCAGCTCAACGCGACAGGGGTGGATGAACACTGAAGCTTTCTTT.

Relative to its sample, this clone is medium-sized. CDR3 coding DNA: TGCGCCAGCAGCCAAGTGACAGGGGGCCGGGACTATGGCTACACCTTC. This sequence encodes CASSQVTGGRDYGYTF. This chain uses TRBV4-1 with TRBJ1-2; 10 bases match TRBD1. Germline lookup yields CDR1 MGHRA and CDR2 YSYEKL. Trimming cost V 1 base and J 3 bases; bases outside gene matches: 5. The CDR3 spans 16 residues.

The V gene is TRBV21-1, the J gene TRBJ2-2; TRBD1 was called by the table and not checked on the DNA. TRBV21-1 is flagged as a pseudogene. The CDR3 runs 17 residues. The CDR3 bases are TGTGCCAGCAGCAAACCATCACAGGGCGCGAACACCGGGGAGCTGTTTTTT. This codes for CASSKPSQGANTGELFF.

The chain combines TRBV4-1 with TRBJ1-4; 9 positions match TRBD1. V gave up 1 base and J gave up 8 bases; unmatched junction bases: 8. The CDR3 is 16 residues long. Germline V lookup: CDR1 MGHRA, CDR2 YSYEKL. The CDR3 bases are TGCGCCAGCAGCCAAGCAACAGGGACAGGGCGCGAAAAACTGTTTTTT. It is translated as CASSQATGTGREKLFF.

The CDR3 nucleotides read TGTGCCATCAGCCCGGGACAGGGGGCTATGGTTCATCAGCCCCAGCATTTT. Translated: CAISPGQGAMVHQPQHF. The chain is built from TRBV10-3 and TRBJ1-5, with 12 nucleotides matching TRBD1. The V segment lost 6 bases and the J segment 5 bases; nucleotides outside the gene matches: 11. Germline CDR1 and CDR2: ENHRY and SYGVKD. The CDR3 has 17 amino acids.

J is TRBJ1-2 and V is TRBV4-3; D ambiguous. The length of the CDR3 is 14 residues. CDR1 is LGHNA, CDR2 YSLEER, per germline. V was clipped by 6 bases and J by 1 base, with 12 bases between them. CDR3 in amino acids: CASSGFGVNYGYTF. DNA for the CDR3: TGCGCCAGCAGTGGGTTCGGGGTTAACTATGGCTACACCTTC.

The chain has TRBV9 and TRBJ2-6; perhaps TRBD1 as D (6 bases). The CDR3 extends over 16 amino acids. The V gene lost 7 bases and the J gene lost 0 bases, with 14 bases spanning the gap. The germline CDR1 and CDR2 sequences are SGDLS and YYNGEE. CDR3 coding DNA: TGTGCCAGCCGGAGGACAGTTTCCTCTGGGGCCAACGTCCTGACTTTC. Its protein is CASRRTVSSGANVLTF.

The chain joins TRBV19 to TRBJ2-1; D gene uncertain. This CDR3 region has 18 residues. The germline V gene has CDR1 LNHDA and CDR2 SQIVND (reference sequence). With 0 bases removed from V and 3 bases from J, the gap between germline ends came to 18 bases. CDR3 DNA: TGTGCCAGTAGTATAGAGAGAGTTGGAGCTACCTTCTACAATGAGCAGTTCTTC. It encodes CASSIERVGATFYNEQFF.

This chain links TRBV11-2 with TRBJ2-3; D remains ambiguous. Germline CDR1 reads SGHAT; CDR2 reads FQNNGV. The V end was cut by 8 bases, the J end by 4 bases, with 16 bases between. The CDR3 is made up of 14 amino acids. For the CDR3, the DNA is TGTGCCAGCCATACTCAAGAGGCCCCAGATACGCAGTATTTT. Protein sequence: CASHTQEAPDTQYF.